The sequence of this T cell receptor (beta chain) was determined in a study of cytomegalovirus exposure and HLA in healthy donors. General study results and limits: Cytomegalovirus-associated status was assigned to 150 or so TCR beta chains. Many donors carried some public TCRs, although rarity characterized most TCR sequences.

Comment on this clone: Its antigen is unidentified.

Trimming shortened V by 6 bases and J by 0 bases, and 13 bases separated the two germline ends. Per the germline V gene, CDR1 is MNHNS and CDR2 is SASEGT. This CDR3 contains 15 residues. A roughly 120-subject validation cohort, separate from the roughly 670-subject first cohort, supplied the donors. Data came from immunoSEQ multiplex PCR; TCRdb stores just in-frame clones and leaves some out. Among about 120,000 clones listed, approximately 87% were seen once. Input material: PBMCs. The sequence was obtained from a woman in her twenties or thirties in good health and CMV-seronegative. This sequence joins TRBV6-1 and TRBJ2-3; TRBD2 might be the D (5 bases). CDR3: CASSDDLASTDTQYF. Written as DNA, the CDR3 is TGTGCCAGCAGCGATGACCTAGCCAGCACAGATACGCAGTATTTT.